The 20 T cell receptor beta chains reported below all come from one sample, sequenced in a study of early T cells in non-severe SARS-CoV-2 infection. A single record per CDR3 protein comes from TCRdb applying MiXCR to the 5' RACE reads. Among some 59,000 distinct CDR3 sequences listed, about a tenth were seen once. The sample taken for sequencing was whole blood. The origin of the receptors is an adult who was a healthcare worker with PCR-confirmed SARS-CoV-2 infection or an uninfected control (not recorded which).

The chain joins TRBV13 to TRBJ2-5; D is tentatively TRBD1 or TRBD2 (5 bases each). V lost 4 bases and J 7 bases, leaving 16 bases between the germline ends. The CDR3 sequence is 14 residues long. Per germline, CDR1 PRHDT and CDR2 FYEKMQ (reference sequence). The CDR3 DNA reads TGTGCCAGCAGCTCGGCCCTCCGTGGGGGGACCCAGTACTTC. Translated, it gives CASSSALRGGTQYF. The complete variable domain, with remaining parts taken from reference TRBV13 and TRBJ2-5, reads AAGVIQSPRHLIKEKRETATLKCYPIPRHDTVYWYQQGPGQDPQFLISFYEKMQSDKGSIPDRFSAQQFSDYHSELNMSSLELGDSALYFCASSSALRGGTQYFGPGTRLLVL.

This clonotype was detected ten times or more. At one end the junction does not follow the germline gene, possibly because of a read error. The chain joins TRBV7-6 to TRBJ1-2; no definite D call. This CDR3 is built from 13 residues. CDR1 is SGHVS, CDR2 FNYEAQ, per germline. CDR3 sequence reads: CASSLARGHGYTF. DNA of the CDR3: TGTGCCAGCAGCCTAGCACGGGGTCATGGCTACACCTTC.

This clonotype was observed a handful of times. The J gene is TRBJ1-5, the V gene TRBV19; D ambiguous. Germline V gives CDR1 LNHDA, CDR2 SQIVND (reference sequence). CDR3 size: 14 residues. V was cut by 1 base and J by 11 bases, with 15 bases left in between. The DNA for the CDR3 is TGTGCCAGTAGTATAGCTGGGCTCAGCGGGGCCCAGCATTTT. The encoded protein is CASSIAGLSGAQHF.

This clonotype was observed many times. This chain connects TRBV20-1 to TRBJ2-5, with D unresolved. This CDR3 spans 14 amino acids. Germline V gene data show CDR1 as DFQATT and CDR2 as SNEGSKA (reference sequence). Trimming took off 5 bases at V and 0 bases at J, with 13 bases between the two ends. The CDR3, as DNA: TGCAGTGCTTACTGGTCGCTGTACCAAGAGACCCAGTACTTC. This sequence encodes CSAYWSLYQETQYF.

This chain connects TRBV7-3 to TRBJ2-5, with D unresolved. V lost 4 bases to trimming and J lost 6 bases, with 18 bases between them. There are 15 residues in the CDR3. Per germline, CDR1 SGHTA and CDR2 FQGTGA. CDR3 in amino acids: CASSYRLPGPQTQYF. In DNA, the CDR3 is TGTGCCAGCAGCTACCGACTTCCGGGTCCGCAGACCCAGTACTTC.

V usage is TRBV30 and J usage is TRBJ2-1; 8 bases fit TRBD1. The CDR3 runs to 15 residues. V gave up 2 bases and J gave up 0 bases; unmatched junction bases: 3. Germline V gene sequence: CDR1 GTSNPN, CDR2 SVGIG (reference sequence). For the CDR3, the DNA is TGTGCCTGGAGTATCGGACAGGGCTCCTACAATGAGCAGTTCTTC. Protein: CAWSIGQGSYNEQFF.

The chain is built from TRBV30 and TRBJ1-5; tentative D call: TRBD1 (6 bases). The CDR3 runs 14 residues. V lost 0 bases and J lost 7, with 13 bases in between. CDR1 GTSNPN and CDR2 SVGIG come from the germline V gene (reference sequence). The DNA for the CDR3 is TGTGCCTGGAGTGTACAGGGAGGGAAGCAGCCCCAGCATTTT. It translates to CAWSVQGGKQPQHF.

This clonotype has at least ten counts. CDR3 amino acids: CASSFSFGTGEQPQHF. The CDR3 region has the DNA TGTGCCAGCAGCTTCAGTTTCGGGACAGGGGAACAGCCCCAGCATTTT. V usage is TRBV7-9 and J usage is TRBJ1-5; 10 nucleotides match TRBD1. CDR1 is SEHNR and CDR2 is FQNEAQ in the germline V gene (reference sequence). Losses at the gene ends were 3 bases for V and 7 bases for J; bases not matched to a gene: 9. The CDR3 has 16 residues. The full variable domain, with the rest looked up from reference TRBV7-9 and TRBJ1-5, is DTGVSQNPRHKITKRGQNVTFRCDPISEHNRLYWYRQTLGQGPEFLTYFQNEAQLEKSRLLSDRFSAERPKGSFSTLEIQRTEQGDSAMYLCASSFSFGTGEQPQHFGDGTRLSIL.

The rearrangement uses TRBV20-1 and TRBJ1-1; possibly TRBD1 for D (6 bases). The CDR3 contains 15 residues. V was cut by 3 bases and J by 1 base, with 15 bases left in between. The germline gives CDR1 DFQATT, CDR2 SNEGSKA (reference sequence). In nucleotides, the CDR3 is TGCAGTGCTAGCTTCGGGGGCAGAGGGAACACTGAAGCTTTCTTT. Encoded protein: CSASFGGRGNTEAFF.

This clonotype occurred once. The genes are TRBV10-1 and TRBJ2-3; 9 bases are a match to TRBD2. Germline lookup yields CDR1 WNHNN and CDR2 SYGVQD (reference sequence). The CDR3 is made up of 16 amino acids. V gave up 4 bases and J gave up 5 bases; unmatched junction bases: 10. The CDR3 protein is CASSGGPRGGVDTQYF. The CDR3 bases are TGCGCCAGCAGTGGAGGCCCTCGCGGGGGGGTAGATACGCAGTATTTT.

DNA for the CDR3: TGTGCCATCAGTGAGTTGAGGGGGCAGAACGGCTACACCTTC. It codes for CAISELRGQNGYTF. The chain is built from TRBV10-3 and TRBJ1-2, with TRBD1 identical over 7 bases. The CDR3 extends over 14 amino acids. J was trimmed by 8 bases and V by 1 base; bases with no gene match: 7. The germline gives CDR1 ENHRY, CDR2 SYGVKD.

This clonotype was seen only a few times. The chain combines TRBV4-1 with TRBJ2-7; 11 bases line up with TRBD1. The ends lost 2 bases at V and 4 bases at J; junction bases unmatched: 7. This CDR3 has 16 residues. Germline lookup yields CDR1 MGHRA and CDR2 YSYEKL. The CDR3 loop reads CASSQSRDRGNYEQYF. The CDR3 DNA sequence: TGCGCCAGCAGCCAATCCCGGGACAGGGGGAATTACGAGCAGTACTTC.

For this clonotype: One end of the junction is discordant with germline, which a read error may explain. V and J are TRBV12-3 or TRBV12-4 and TRBJ1-1; D gene unclear. The CDR3 is 14 residues long. CDR3 bases: TGTGCCAGCAGTCCTCGGTCGGCGAACACTGAAGATTTCTTT. Encoded protein: CASSPRSANTEDFF.

This clonotype was detected only a few times. The genes are TRBV29-1 and TRBJ2-5, with D possibly matching TRBD2 (5 bases). Deletions cut 4 bases from V and 5 bases from J, with 14 bases between. Per the germline V gene, CDR1 is SQVTM and CDR2 is ANQGSEA. The CDR3 has 13 amino acids. CDR3 bases: TGCAGCGTTGTGGCGGGCTTAATGGAGACCCAGTACTTC. It codes for CSVVAGLMETQYF.

Only a few counts were recorded for this clonotype. The chain combines TRBV27 with TRBJ2-2, with a tentative D call TRBD1 (6 bases). Germline CDR1 is MNHEY and CDR2 is SMNVEV (reference sequence). The CDR3 covers 14 residues. Trimming took 2 bases from V and 7 from J, leaving 11 bases between them. CDR3 bases: TGTGCCAGCAGTTTAATACAGGGTGTCGGGGAGCTGTTTTTT. Translation gives CASSLIQGVGELFF.

This clonotype came up a few times. V is TRBV7-8 and J is TRBJ2-5; no definite D call. The V end lost 5 bases, the J end lost 0 bases, and 28 bases lay between the germline ends. Germline V gives CDR1 SGHVS, CDR2 FQNEAQ. The CDR3 runs 20 residues. CDR3 bases: TGTGCCAGCAGCCCCCAAGCCCCAGATGGGCGGTCCCCCCACCAAGAGACCCAGTACTTC. Amino acids: CASSPQAPDGRSPHQETQYF.

This clonotype was observed a handful of times. The chain employs TRBV20-1 and TRBJ2-5, with TRBD2 matching over 12 bases. The CDR3 totals 16 residues. The V gene end was trimmed by 1 base and the J gene end by 4 bases; junction bases not matched to a gene: 7. Per the germline V gene, CDR1 is DFQATT and CDR2 is SNEGSKA (reference sequence). The CDR3 loop is CSARATSGGSSETQYF. DNA for the CDR3: TGCAGTGCTAGAGCGACTAGCGGGGGTTCCTCAGAGACCCAGTACTTC.

This clonotype was found many times. J is TRBJ2-7 and V is TRBV3-1; no firm D call. In germline, CDR1 is LGHDT, CDR2 YNNKEL (reference sequence). V was clipped by 1 base and J by 3 bases, with 13 bases between them. This CDR3 has 15 amino acids. CDR3 loop: CASSQAAGGIYEQYF. In DNA form, the CDR3 reads TGTGCCAGCAGCCAAGCGGCAGGTGGCATCTACGAGCAGTACTTC.

The chain employs TRBV6-6 and TRBJ1-3; D is perhaps TRBD1 (6 bases). The germline V gene has CDR1 MNHNY and CDR2 SVGAGI (reference sequence). This CDR3 contains 14 residues. The V and J ends lost 6 bases and 2 bases respectively, with 11 bases between them. The CDR3 is CASRSGGPGNTIYF. CDR3 in DNA: TGTGCCAGCAGGTCTGGGGGGCCTGGAAACACCATATATTTT.

The table lists this clonotype with many counts. This chain uses TRBV30 with TRBJ2-2; 12 bases are shared with TRBD2. The germline CDR1 and CDR2 sequences are GTSNPN and SVGIG (reference sequence). The CDR3 consists of 16 residues. The CDR3 spells CASGWTSGARTGELFF. The CDR3 region has the DNA TGTGCTTCCGGGTGGACTAGCGGGGCTCGAACCGGGGAGCTGTTTTTT.